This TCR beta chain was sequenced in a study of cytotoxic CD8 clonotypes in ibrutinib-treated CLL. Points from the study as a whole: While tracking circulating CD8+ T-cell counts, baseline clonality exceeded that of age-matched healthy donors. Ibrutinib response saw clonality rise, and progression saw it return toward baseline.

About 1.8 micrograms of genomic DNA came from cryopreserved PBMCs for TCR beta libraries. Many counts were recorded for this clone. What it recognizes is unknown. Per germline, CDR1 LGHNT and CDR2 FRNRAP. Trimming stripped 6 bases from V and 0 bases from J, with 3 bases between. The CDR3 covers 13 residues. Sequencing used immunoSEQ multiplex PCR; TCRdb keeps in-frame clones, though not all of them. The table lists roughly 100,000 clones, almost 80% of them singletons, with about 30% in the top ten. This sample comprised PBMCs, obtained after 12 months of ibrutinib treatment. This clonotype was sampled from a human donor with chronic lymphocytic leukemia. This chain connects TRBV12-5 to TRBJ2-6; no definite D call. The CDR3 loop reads CASGASGANVLTF. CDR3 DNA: TGTGCTAGTGGGGCCTCTGGGGCCAACGTCCTGACTTTC.